This TCR beta chain comes out of a study of long-term antiretroviral therapy in people with HIV. J lost 5 bases, V lost 4 bases, and 7 bases had no gene match. Germline-derived CDR1 and CDR2 are MNHNY and SVGAGI (reference sequence). The length of the CDR3 is 14 residues. The assay, immunoSEQ v3.0, was run at survey level. Sequenced by immunoSEQ multiplex PCR; TCRdb stores in-frame clones only, minus some. The sample comprises about 30,000 clones, nearly 95% of which are singletons, and 5% to 7% rests with the top ten. This TCR derives from a woman aged 40 to 49 with HIV. Sequences were derived from unsorted PBMCs, sampled approximately 6.3 years after starting antiretroviral therapy. The rearrangement links TRBV6-6 to TRBJ2-7, with TRBD1 matching 8 bases. The CDR3 is CASSSQGGANEQYF. CDR3 DNA sequence: TGTGCCAGCAGTTCACAGGGGGGTGCTAACGAGCAGTACTTC.